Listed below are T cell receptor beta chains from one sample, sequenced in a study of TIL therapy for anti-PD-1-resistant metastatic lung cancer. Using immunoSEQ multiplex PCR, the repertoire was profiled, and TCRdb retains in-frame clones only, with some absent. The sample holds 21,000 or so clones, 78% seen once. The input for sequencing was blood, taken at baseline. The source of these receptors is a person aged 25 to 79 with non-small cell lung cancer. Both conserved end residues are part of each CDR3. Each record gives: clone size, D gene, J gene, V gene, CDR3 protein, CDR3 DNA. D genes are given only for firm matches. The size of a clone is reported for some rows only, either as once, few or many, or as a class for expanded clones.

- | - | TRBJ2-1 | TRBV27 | CASSRLSSSYNEQFF | TGTGCCAGCAGCCGCCTATCGAGCTCCTACAATGAGCAGTTCTTC
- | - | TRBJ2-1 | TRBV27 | CASSLSVIAIAYNEQFF | TGTGCCAGCAGTTTATCGGTCATAGCGATCGCCTACAATGAGCAGTTCTTC
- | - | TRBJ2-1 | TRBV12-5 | CASGFDKEQFF | TGTGCTAGTGGTTTTGACAAAGAGCAGTTCTTC
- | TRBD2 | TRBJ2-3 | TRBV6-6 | CASRREGRTDTQYF | TGTGCCAGCCGGCGGGAGGGTAGAACAGATACGCAGTATTTT
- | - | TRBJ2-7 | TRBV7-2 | CASSPSRENEQYF | TGTGCCAGCAGCCCGTCGAGGGAGAACGAGCAGTACTTC
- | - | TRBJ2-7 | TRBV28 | CASVRSSYEQYF | TGTGCCAGCGTCAGAAGCTCCTACGAGCAGTACTTC
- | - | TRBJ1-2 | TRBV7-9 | CASSLAGQNYGYTF | TGTGCCAGCAGCTTAGCGGGACAAAACTATGGCTACACCTTC
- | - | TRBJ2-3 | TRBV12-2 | CASRLGHPSTDTQYF | TGTGCAAGTCGCTTAGGCCATCCAAGCACAGATACGCAGTATTTT
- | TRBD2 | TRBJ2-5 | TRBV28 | CASSFLAGGGETQYF | TGTGCCAGCAGTTTCCTGGCGGGGGGGGGCGAGACCCAGTACTTC
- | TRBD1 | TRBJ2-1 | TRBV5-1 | CASSLEVRGLGEQFF | TGCGCCAGCAGCTTGGAGGTCAGGGGGCTAGGGGAGCAGTTCTTC
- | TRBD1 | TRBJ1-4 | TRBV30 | CAWSVGGRGGEKLFF | TGTGCCTGGAGTGTAGGGGGCCGAGGAGGTGAAAAACTGTTTTTT
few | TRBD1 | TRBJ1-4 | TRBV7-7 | CASSHRQGRTNEKLFF | TGTGCTAGCAGCCACAGACAGGGGCGAACTAATGAAAAACTGTTTTTT
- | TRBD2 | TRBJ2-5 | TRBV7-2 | CASLNRGRAEETQYF | TGTGCCAGCCTTAATCGCGGGAGGGCCGAAGAGACCCAGTACTTC
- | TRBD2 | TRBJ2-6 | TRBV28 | CASRQAGVSGANVLTF | TGTGCCAGCAGGCAAGCGGGGGTCTCTGGGGCCAACGTCCTGACTTTC
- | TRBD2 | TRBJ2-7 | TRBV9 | CASSKRDLAGGVYEQYF | TGTGCCAGCAGCAAGAGGGATCTAGCGGGAGGAGTTTACGAGCAGTACTTC
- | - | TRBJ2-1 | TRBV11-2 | CASTQAGAPNYDEQFF | TGTGCCAGCACCCAGGCGGGGGCGCCTAATTACGATGAGCAGTTCTTC
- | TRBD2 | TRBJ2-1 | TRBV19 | CASSERPGFSGNEQFF | TGTGCCAGTAGTGAACGTCCCGGGTTTAGCGGGAATGAGCAGTTCTTC
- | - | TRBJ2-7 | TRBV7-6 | CASSLAGGTGVYEQYF | TGTGCCAGCAGCTTAGCGGGGGGGACAGGAGTCTACGAGCAGTACTTC
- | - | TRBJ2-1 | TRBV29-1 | CSVESQGNEQFF | TGCAGCGTTGAAAGTCAGGGGAATGAGCAGTTCTTC
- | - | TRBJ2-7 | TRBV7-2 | CASSHPFLEQYF | TGTGCCAGCAGCCACCCGTTCCTCGAGCAGTACTTC
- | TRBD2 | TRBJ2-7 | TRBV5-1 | CASRPGTSGSKPYEQYF | TGCGCCAGCCGTCCCGGGACTAGCGGGAGTAAACCCTACGAGCAGTACTTC
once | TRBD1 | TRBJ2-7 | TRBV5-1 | CASSRTGTHEQYF | TGCGCCAGCAGTCGGACAGGGACTCACGAGCAGTACTTC
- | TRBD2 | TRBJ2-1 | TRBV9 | CASSVRGLAGGGSNEQFF | TGTGCCAGCAGCGTAAGAGGACTAGCGGGGGGTGGGTCGAATGAGCAGTTCTTC
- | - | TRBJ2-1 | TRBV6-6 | CASSYSEGGNEQFF | TGTGCCAGCAGTTACTCCGAGGGGGGCAATGAGCAGTTCTTC
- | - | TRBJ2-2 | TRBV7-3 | CASSQQGTNTGELFF | TGTGCCAGCAGCCAACAGGGAACGAACACCGGGGAGCTGTTTTTT
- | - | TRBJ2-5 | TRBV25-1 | CASSEETQYF | TGTGCCAGCAGCGAAGAGACCCAGTACTTC
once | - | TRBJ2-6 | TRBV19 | CASHRNSGANVLTF | TGTGCCAGCCACAGGAACTCTGGGGCCAACGTCCTGACTTTC
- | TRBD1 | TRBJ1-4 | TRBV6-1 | CASRLTGGFEKLFF | TGTGCCAGCAGATTGACAGGGGGTTTTGAAAAACTGTTTTTT
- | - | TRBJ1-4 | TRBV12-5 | CASGSGPRNEKLFF | TGTGCTAGTGGCTCGGGACCGCGGAATGAAAAACTGTTTTTT
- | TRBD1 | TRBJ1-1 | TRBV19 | CASSQGGVDTEAFF | TGTGCCAGTAGTCAGGGGGGAGTCGACACTGAAGCTTTCTTT
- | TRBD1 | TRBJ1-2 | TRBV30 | CAWARDRGRIGYTF | TGTGCCTGGGCTCGGGACAGGGGGCGTATAGGCTACACCTTC
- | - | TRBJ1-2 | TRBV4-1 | CASRAGAGESYGYTF | TGCGCCAGCCGGGCGGGGGCGGGGGAGAGCTATGGCTACACCTTC
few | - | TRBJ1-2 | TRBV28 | CASSRDVLNYGYTF | TGTGCCAGCAGCAGGGACGTTTTAAACTATGGCTACACCTTC
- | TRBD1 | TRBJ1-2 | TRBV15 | CATSRDFFLGQGNYGYTF | TGTGCCACCAGCAGAGATTTTTTTTTGGGACAGGGTAACTATGGCTACACCTTC
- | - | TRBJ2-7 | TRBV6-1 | CASSGPGVRSYEQYF | TGTGCCAGCAGCGGCCCAGGGGTTAGATCCTACGAGCAGTACTTC
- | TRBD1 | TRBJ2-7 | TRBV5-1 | CANRGPAHEQYF | TGCGCCAACAGGGGGCCCGCCCACGAGCAGTACTTC
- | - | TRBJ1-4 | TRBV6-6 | CASSPGTTNEKLFF | TGTGCCAGCAGCCCCGGAACAACTAATGAAAAACTGTTTTTT
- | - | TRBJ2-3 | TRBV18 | CASSPMDHTQYF | TGTGCCAGCTCACCGATGGACCATACGCAGTATTTT
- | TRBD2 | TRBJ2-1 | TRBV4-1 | CASSPVGLAVFNEQFF | TGCGCCAGCAGCCCAGTGGGGCTAGCGGTCTTCAATGAGCAGTTCTTC
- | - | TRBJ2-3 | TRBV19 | CASSSWGGTDTQYF | TGTGCCAGTAGTTCTTGGGGCGGCACAGATACGCAGTATTTT
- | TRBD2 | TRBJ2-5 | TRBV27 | CASSWASGDATQYF | TGTGCCAGCAGTTGGGCTAGCGGGGACGCGACCCAGTACTTC
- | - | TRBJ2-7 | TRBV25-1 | CASSVNLAYEQYF | TGTGCCAGCAGTGTGAACTTAGCCTACGAGCAGTACTTC
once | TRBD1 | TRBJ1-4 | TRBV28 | CATLDRVVGMTNEKLFF | TGTGCCACCCTGGACAGGGTAGTTGGGATGACTAATGAAAAACTGTTTTTT
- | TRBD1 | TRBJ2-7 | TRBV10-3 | CATYSTGGEQYF | TGTGCCACCTACTCTACAGGGGGCGAGCAGTACTTC
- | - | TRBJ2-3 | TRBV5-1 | CASSPSVADTQYF | TGCGCCAGCAGCCCCTCGGTGGCAGATACGCAGTATTTT
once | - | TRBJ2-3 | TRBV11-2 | CASRHVRGDTQYF | TGTGCCAGCAGACATGTAAGGGGAGATACGCAGTATTTT
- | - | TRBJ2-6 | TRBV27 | CASSLSARGPRSGANVLTF | TGTGCCAGCAGTTTATCGGCCAGGGGACCCAGATCTGGGGCCAACGTCCTGACTTTC
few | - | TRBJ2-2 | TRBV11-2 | CASSLDRNNGELFF | TGTGCCAGCAGCTTAGACCGGAATAACGGGGAGCTGTTTTTT
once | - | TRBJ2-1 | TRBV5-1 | CASSLTGTPTYNEQFF | TGCGCCAGCAGCTTAACCGGGACTCCTACTTACAATGAGCAGTTCTTC
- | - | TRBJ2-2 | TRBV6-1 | CASSEWQNTGELFF | TGTGCCAGCAGTGAATGGCAGAACACCGGGGAGCTGTTTTTT
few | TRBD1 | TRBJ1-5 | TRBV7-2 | CASSPTGPQPQHF | TGTGCCAGCAGTCCGACAGGGCCGCAGCCCCAGCATTTT
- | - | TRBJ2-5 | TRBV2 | CASSAARGGVETQYF | TGTGCCAGCAGTGCAGCTAGGGGGGGCGTTGAGACCCAGTACTTC
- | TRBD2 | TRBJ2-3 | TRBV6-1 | CASSEERGGPDTQYF | TGTGCCAGCAGTGAAGAGCGGGGGGGCCCAGATACGCAGTATTTT
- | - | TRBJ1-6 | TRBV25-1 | CASSEYPTAGSNSPLHF | TGTGCCAGCAGTGAATACCCCACCGCAGGGTCAAATTCACCCCTCCACTTT
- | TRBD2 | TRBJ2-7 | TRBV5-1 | CASSLPGTSVSYEQYF | TGCGCCAGCAGCTTGCCCGGTACTAGCGTTTCCTACGAGCAGTACTTC